The TCR beta chain described here comes from a study of blood T cell repertoires in COVID-19. Study summary: Italy, Spain and the United States were the sources of the convalescent and acute COVID-19 samples. T cells, B-cell-depleted T cells, or PBMCs supplied cDNA or gDNA.

In Seattle, patients joined the study during active infection and were tracked longitudinally. Per the authors' pipeline: Nucleated cell counts were estimated from reference gene primer amplification. The assay was immunoSEQ multiplex PCR, and TCRdb's table has in-frame clones only and misses some. That table gives V, J and clone size, and the DNA gave D and trimming. Of roughly 500,000 clones in the sample, roughly nine tenths are singletons; the top ten hold around 0.9%. Sequenced: peripheral blood. This TCR derives from a man aged 18-30 years with COVID-19, enrolled during active disease.

CDR3: CASSIVGFTGISSNEQFF. The CDR3 DNA reads as TGTGCCAGTAGTATAGTAGGGTTTACAGGGATAAGTTCCAATGAGCAGTTCTTC. J is TRBJ2-1 and V is TRBV19; weak D call: TRBD1 (6 bases). Germline CDR1 reads LNHDA; CDR2 reads SQIVND (reference sequence). V dropped 1 base and J dropped 6 bases, with 22 bases sitting between them. The CDR3 extends over 18 amino acids.